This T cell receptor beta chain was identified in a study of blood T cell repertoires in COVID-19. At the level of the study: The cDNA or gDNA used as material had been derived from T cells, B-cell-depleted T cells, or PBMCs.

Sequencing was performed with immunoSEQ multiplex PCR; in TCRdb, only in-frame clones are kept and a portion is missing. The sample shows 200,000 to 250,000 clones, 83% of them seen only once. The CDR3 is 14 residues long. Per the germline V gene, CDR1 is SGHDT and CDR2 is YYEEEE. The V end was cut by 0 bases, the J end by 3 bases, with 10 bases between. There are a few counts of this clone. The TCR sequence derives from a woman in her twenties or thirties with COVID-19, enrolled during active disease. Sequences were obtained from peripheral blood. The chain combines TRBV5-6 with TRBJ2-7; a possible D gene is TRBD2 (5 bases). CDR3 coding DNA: TGTGCCAGCAGCTTGGGAGGGAAAGTCTACGAGCAGTACTTC. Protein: CASSLGGKVYEQYF.